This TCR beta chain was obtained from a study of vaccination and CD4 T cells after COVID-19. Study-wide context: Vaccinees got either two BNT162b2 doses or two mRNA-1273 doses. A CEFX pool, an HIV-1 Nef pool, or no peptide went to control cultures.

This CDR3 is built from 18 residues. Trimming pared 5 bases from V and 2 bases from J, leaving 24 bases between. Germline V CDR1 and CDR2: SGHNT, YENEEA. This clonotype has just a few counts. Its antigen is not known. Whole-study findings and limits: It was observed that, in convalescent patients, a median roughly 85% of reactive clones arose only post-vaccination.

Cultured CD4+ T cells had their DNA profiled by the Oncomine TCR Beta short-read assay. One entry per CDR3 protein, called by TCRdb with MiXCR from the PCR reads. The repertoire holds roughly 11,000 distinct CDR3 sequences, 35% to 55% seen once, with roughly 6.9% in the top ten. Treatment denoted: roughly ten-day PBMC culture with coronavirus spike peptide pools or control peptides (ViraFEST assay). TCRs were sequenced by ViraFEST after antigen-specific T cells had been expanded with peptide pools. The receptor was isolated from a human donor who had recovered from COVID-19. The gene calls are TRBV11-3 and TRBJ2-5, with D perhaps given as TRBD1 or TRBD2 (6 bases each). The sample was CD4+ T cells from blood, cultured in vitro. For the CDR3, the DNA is TGTGCCAGCAGCCGTGGGGCCACCGGGGGACAAATGCAAGAGACCCAGTACTTC. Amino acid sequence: CASSRGATGGQMQETQYF.